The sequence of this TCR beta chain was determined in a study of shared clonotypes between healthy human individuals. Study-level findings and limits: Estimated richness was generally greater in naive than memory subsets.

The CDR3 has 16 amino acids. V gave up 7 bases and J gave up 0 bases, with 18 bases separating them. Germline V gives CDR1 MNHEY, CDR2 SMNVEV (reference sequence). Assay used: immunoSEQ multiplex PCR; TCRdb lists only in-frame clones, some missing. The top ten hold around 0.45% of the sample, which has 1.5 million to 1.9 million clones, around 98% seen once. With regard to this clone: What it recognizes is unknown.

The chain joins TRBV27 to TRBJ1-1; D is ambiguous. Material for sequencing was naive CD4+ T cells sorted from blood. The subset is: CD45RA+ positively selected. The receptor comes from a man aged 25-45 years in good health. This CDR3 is CASNPGLGSMNTEAFF. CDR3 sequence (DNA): TGTGCCAGCAACCCGGGCCTGGGATCCATGAACACTGAAGCTTTCTTT.